A single sample is the source of the 25 T cell receptor beta chains below, sequenced in a study of blood T cell repertoires in COVID-19. Produced via immunoSEQ multiplex PCR; TCRdb's table is partial and in-frame only. The top ten hold approximately 1.6% of the sample, which has under 400,000 clones, approximately 88% seen once. Source material: peripheral blood. These receptor sequences come from a woman aged 30 to 39 with COVID-19, enrolled during active disease.

The V and J genes are TRBV5-1 and TRBJ1-4, with a weak D call TRBD1 (5 bases). The CDR3 runs 15 residues. Germline V lookup: CDR1 SGHRS, CDR2 YFSETQ. V dropped 5 bases and J dropped 4 bases, with 15 bases sitting between them. In nucleotides, the CDR3 is TGCGCCAGCAGTAGGGGCGCAGAGCTTAATGAAAAACTGTTTTTT. Residues: CASSRGAELNEKLFF.

V gene TRBV2 combines with J gene TRBJ1-2; 11 bases are shared with TRBD1. Germline lookup yields CDR1 SNHLY and CDR2 FYNNEI. The V and J ends lost 6 bases and 6 bases, in that order; junction bases with no gene match: 6. This CDR3 has 14 residues. The CDR3 region is CASRWTGGADGYTF. DNA of the CDR3: TGTGCCAGCAGGTGGACAGGGGGCGCCGATGGCTACACCTTC. Together with reference TRBV2 and TRBJ1-2, the CDR3 gives the full variable domain: EPEVTQTPSHQVTQMGQEVILRCVPISNHLYFYWYRQILGQKVEFLVSFYNNEISEKSEIFDDQFSVERPDGSNFTLKIRSTKLEDSAMYFCASRWTGGADGYTFGSGTRLTVV.

The chain links TRBV9 to TRBJ2-5; 10 nucleotides align to TRBD1. The germline V gene has CDR1 SGDLS and CDR2 YYNGEE. Trimming removed 0 bases from V and 1 base from J; junction bases left unmatched: 12. The CDR3 spans 19 residues. The CDR3 sequence is CASSVEEGDRGTIQETQYF. The CDR3 DNA reads as TGTGCCAGCAGCGTAGAGGAGGGGGACAGGGGCACAATCCAAGAGACCCAGTACTTC.

The chain uses TRBV18 and TRBJ1-5; 7 bases align to TRBD1. The CDR3 covers 15 residues. V shed 0 bases and J 6 bases; nucleotides not matched to a gene: 5. The germline CDR1 and CDR2 sequences are KGHSH and LQKENI. Written as DNA, the CDR3 is TGTGCCAGCTCACCACCGGGGACAGCGGGTCAGCCCCAGCATTTT. Translation gives CASSPPGTAGQPQHF. The entire variable domain, with the rest obtained from reference TRBV18 and TRBJ1-5, is as follows: NAGVMQNPRHLVRRRGQEARLRCSPMKGHSHVYWYRQLPEEGLKFMVYLQKENIIDESGMPKERFSAEFPKEGPSILRIQQVVRGDSAAYFCASSPPGTAGQPQHFGDGTRLSIL.

The chain joins TRBV20-1 to TRBJ1-2, with D tentatively TRBD1 (6 bases). CDR3 length: 12 amino acids. V lost 3 bases and J lost 7, with 12 bases in between. The germline gives CDR1 DFQATT, CDR2 SNEGSKA (reference sequence). CDR3 bases: TGCAGTGCTAGTTCAGGGGTTGTTGGCTACACCTTC. Encoded protein: CSASSGVVGYTF.

Concerning this clone itself: A much more abundant neighbour one base away suggests this may be a read error. J is TRBJ2-3 and V is TRBV6-1; 9 bases are a match to TRBD2. CDR1 and CDR2 from the germline V gene are MNHNS and SASEGT. V shed 2 bases, J shed 3 bases, and the junction held 3 bases outside the gene matches. This CDR3 region has 15 residues. CDR3 nucleotides: TGTGCCAGCAGTGAACCAGCGGGGGGAACAGATACGCAGTATTTT. It yields the protein CASSEPAGGTDTQYF.

The rearrangement links TRBV27 to TRBJ2-1; tentatively, D is TRBD1 (5 bases). This CDR3 contains 13 residues. Germline-derived CDR1 and CDR2 are MNHEY and SMNVEV (reference sequence). Trimming took off 3 bases at V and 4 bases at J, with 7 bases between the two ends. In nucleotides, the CDR3 is TGTGCCAGCAGTTTGGACACGTACAATGAGCAGTTCTTC. This gives the protein CASSLDTYNEQFF.

This chain connects TRBV7-3 to TRBJ2-1, with 10 bases aligning to TRBD1. The trim removed 5 bases at V and 9 bases at J, leaving 7 bases unmatched. CDR1 is SGHTA and CDR2 is FQGTGA in the germline V gene. CDR3 length: 14 amino acids. CDR3 amino acids: CASSPWDRGGEQFF. Here the CDR3 DNA reads TGTGCCAGCAGCCCCTGGGACAGGGGAGGTGAGCAGTTCTTC.

The chain is built from TRBV6-5 and TRBJ2-1; 11 bases are shared with TRBD2. CDR1 is MNHEY, CDR2 SVGAGI, per germline. The CDR3 covers 15 residues. V shed 6 bases, J shed 3 bases, and the junction held 4 bases outside the gene matches. The CDR3 is CASSQGLAGYNEQFF. As DNA, the CDR3 is TGTGCCAGCAGCCAAGGACTAGCGGGCTACAATGAGCAGTTCTTC.

The chain employs TRBV5-1 and TRBJ2-3; 11 nucleotides agree with TRBD2. This CDR3 contains 16 residues. V was pared by 3 bases and J by 4 bases, with 7 bases of the junction left unmatched. The germline CDR1 and CDR2 sequences are SGHRS and YFSETQ. CDR3 nucleotide sequence: TGCGCCAGCAGCTCCCTAGCGGGGGGAGGGTCAGATACGCAGTATTTT. It yields the protein CASSSLAGGGSDTQYF.

V usage is TRBV7-8 and J usage is TRBJ1-1; D not resolved. Germline V gene sequence: CDR1 SGHVS, CDR2 FQNEAQ. Deletions cut 5 bases from V and 8 bases from J, with 15 bases between. The CDR3 runs to 13 residues. CDR3 residues: CASSAPPMAEAFF. CDR3 bases: TGTGCCAGCAGCGCCCCCCCCATGGCAGAAGCTTTCTTT.

On this clone itself: Mismatch with germline at one junction end may stem from a read error. J is TRBJ1-2 and V is TRBV5-4; D not certain. The CDR3 length is 11 residues. Germline V gene sequence: CDR1 SGHNT, CDR2 YYREEE (reference sequence). CDR3 in DNA: TGTGCCAGCAGCGGCAAAGACGGAGCACACTTC. Amino acid sequence: CASSGKDGAHF.

J is TRBJ1-1 and V is TRBV7-9; tentatively, D is TRBD1 (6 bases). CDR3 size: 14 residues. V dropped 5 bases and J dropped 3 bases, with 13 bases sitting between them. CDR1 SEHNR and CDR2 FQNEAQ come from the germline V gene (reference sequence). In DNA, the CDR3 is TGTGCCAGCAGCCAGACAGGACGACACACTGAAGCTTTCTTT. Translated, it gives CASSQTGRHTEAFF.

This rearrangement joins TRBV2 to TRBJ2-2, with D maybe TRBD2 (6 bases). Germline CDR1 reads SNHLY; CDR2 reads FYNNEI. The CDR3 is made up of 13 amino acids. V gave up 7 bases and J gave up 8 bases, with 14 bases separating them. CDR3 protein: CASTPAEGGELFF. Here the CDR3 DNA reads TGTGCCAGCACCCCCGCGGAGGGGGGGGAGCTGTTTTTT. Supplemented by reference TRBV2 and TRBJ2-2, the full variable domain reads EPEVTQTPSHQVTQMGQEVILRCVPISNHLYFYWYRQILGQKVEFLVSFYNNEISEKSEIFDDQFSVERPDGSNFTLKIRSTKLEDSAMYFCASTPAEGGELFFGEGSRLTVL.

This clone was recorded once. This chain connects TRBV11-3 to TRBJ2-2; TRBD2 agrees at 13 bases. The CDR3 runs 17 residues. V gave up 5 bases and J gave up 5 bases; unmatched junction bases: 8. CDR1 and CDR2 (germline): SGHNT, YENEEA. CDR3 amino acids: CASSQLAGGSRTGELFF. The CDR3 DNA reads TGTGCCAGCAGCCAACTAGCGGGGGGGTCAAGAACCGGGGAGCTGTTTTTT.

The V and J genes are TRBV10-2 and TRBJ2-3, with 7 bases aligning to TRBD2. Per the germline V gene, CDR1 is WSHSY and CDR2 is SAAADI. The CDR3 is made up of 15 amino acids. V dropped 0 bases and J dropped 2; count of bases not matched to a gene: 2. CDR3 nucleotide sequence: TGCGCCAGCAGTGAGTCCAGCGGGGCCACAGATACGCAGTATTTT. Translated: CASSESSGATDTQYF.

The rearrangement joins TRBV29-1 to TRBJ1-1; D gene ambiguous. Trimming removed 6 bases from V and 8 bases from J, with 10 bases in between. Germline loops: CDR1 SQVTM, CDR2 ANQGSEA. This CDR3 contains 10 residues. CDR3 DNA sequence: TGCAGCGTCCGGGATGTCGAAGCTTTCTTT. It specifies CSVRDVEAFF.

The chain links TRBV4-1 to TRBJ1-1, with D possibly TRBD1 on 5 matching bases. Per the germline V gene, CDR1 is MGHRA and CDR2 is YSYEKL. The CDR3 has 13 amino acids. V lost 6 bases and J 1 base, leaving 9 bases between the germline ends. The CDR3 DNA follows: TGCGCCAGCAGTCACGGACAGAACACTGAAGCTTTCTTT. It yields the protein CASSHGQNTEAFF.

This rearrangement joins TRBV28 to TRBJ1-2, with 8 bases matching TRBD1. The junction had 23 bases not matched to a gene; V was cut back by 6 bases and J by 8 bases. The CDR3 spans 18 residues. CDR1 is MDHEN and CDR2 is SYDVKM in the germline V gene. As DNA, the CDR3 is TGTGCCAGCAGCCGTTACTTCCTCCGGACAGGGCGGGATCGGGGCTACACCTTC. Translated: CASSRYFLRTGRDRGYTF.

Concerning this clone: Distinct nucleotide sequences in the sample also encode this CDR3. The chain has TRBV6-5 and TRBJ1-2; D is ambiguous. The CDR3 totals 15 residues. Germline loops: CDR1 MNHEY, CDR2 SVGAGI. Trimming pared 0 bases from V and 0 bases from J, leaving 8 bases between. The CDR3 region has the DNA TGTGCCAGCAGTTACTCCGGCGGATCTAACTATGGCTACACCTTC. Translating it yields CASSYSGGSNYGYTF.

CDR3 DNA: TGTGCCACCAGCAGAGGAGGGACTCCCGCCTCCAATCAGCCCCAGCATTTT. Translation gives CATSRGGTPASNQPQHF. V is TRBV15 and J is TRBJ1-5; D is perhaps TRBD1 (5 bases). Trimming removed 1 base at V and 3 bases at J, with 16 bases between. The CDR3 loop spans 17 amino acids. The germline V gene encodes CDR1 LNHNV and CDR2 YYDKDF (reference sequence).

The V gene is TRBV28, the J gene TRBJ2-6; 7 bases are a match to TRBD1. Germline assignment: CDR1 MDHEN and CDR2 SYDVKM. The trim removed 9 bases at V and 2 bases at J, leaving 4 bases unmatched. The length of the CDR3 is 14 residues. The CDR3 sequence is CASNTGAGANVLTF. The CDR3 bases are TGTGCCAGTAACACAGGGGCTGGGGCCAACGTCCTGACTTTC.

This chain links TRBV6-2 or TRBV6-3 with TRBJ1-4; TRBD1 matches at 10 bases. V lost 6 bases, J lost 4 bases, and 17 bases stayed unmatched. This CDR3 spans 19 amino acids. CDR1 MNHEY and CDR2 SVGEGT come from the germline V gene. The CDR3 nucleotides are TGTGCCAGCAGCCCCCCCACCTCTTCGACAGGGGGCTTTAATGAAAAACTGTTTTTT. This translates into CASSPPTSSTGGFNEKLFF.

This sequence joins TRBV6-1 and TRBJ1-2, with D hard to call. The germline V gene has CDR1 MNHNS and CDR2 SASEGT. Trimming took off 4 bases at V and 5 bases at J, with 20 bases between the two ends. This CDR3 spans 16 amino acids. CDR3 nucleotide sequence: TGTGCCAGCAGTGGTTCATTCCCTCCGGGAGATTATGGCTACACCTTC. This encodes CASSGSFPPGDYGYTF.

The V and J genes are TRBV5-8 and TRBJ2-1; TRBD2 is a possible D gene (5 bases). The CDR3 covers 15 residues. Looked up from germline, CDR1 is SGHTS and CDR2 is YDEGEE. V lost 6 bases and J lost 0, with 13 bases in between. The CDR3: CASTLSGSSYNEQFF. CDR3 coding DNA: TGTGCCAGCACCCTTTCGGGGAGCTCCTACAATGAGCAGTTCTTC. The entire variable domain, with the rest obtained from reference TRBV5-8 and TRBJ2-1, is as follows: EAGVTQSPTHLIKTRGQQATLRCSPISGHTSVYWYQQALGLGLQFLLWYDEGEERNRGNFPPRFSGRQFPNYSSELNVNALELEDSALYLCASTLSGSSYNEQFFGPGTRLTVL.